Detailed here is one T cell receptor (beta chain). This clone's antigen is unknown. No much larger clone is present one base from it, and per-base qualities are unavailable. The CDR3 runs 23 residues from the cysteine to the phenylalanine. The only DNA kept is the CDR3, 69 bases in frame from the first base. Per the germline V gene, SQVTM is the CDR1 and ANQGSEA is the CDR2. Compared with germline, V lacks 2 bases and J lacks 3 bases; bases without a gene match: 26. The data were taken from a study of shared T cell receptors in the human thymus listed by TCRdb under 2021. For the study in its entirety: The study examined how self-reactive, shared T-cell receptor alpha chains are generated in the human thymus.

Libraries came from the immunoSEQ multiplex PCR assay. TCRdb took this table from immuneACCESS and kept in-frame rearrangements with V and J called. Such tables lack part of the clones; where checked against another copy, unresolved V genes explain under half of the gap, and the rest is unexplained. The sample table holds more than 550,000 clones, of which 70% to 90% were seen once. The top ten hold under 0.012% of the sample. Another study also made use of these data, one on human thymus T cells. Reported in the second study: Immunologically healthy infants undergoing open corrective cardiac surgery for congenital heart defects in Finland were used as donors. The thymus tissue came from surgical resects taken out during corrective cardiac surgery. Biased V and J gene segment usage appeared to be present in both thymic and peripheral blood repertoires. Highly overlapping thymic TCR repertoires among unrelated individuals were reported in the related research. The study characterized TCR alpha and beta repertoires from about 8 infant thymus samples and a few related peripheral blood samples. The infant donors were roughly 7 to 244 days old, and the cohort included six or seven males and two females. Thymocytes were released mechanically from tissue and stored at -70 °C as pellets of roughly 9-31 million cells. Genomic DNA was extracted from frozen cell pellets with a QIAsymphony instrument. The immunoSEQ multiplex PCR assay was used to amplify the TCRB and TCRAD loci from a standardized amount of quality-controlled genomic DNA. The amplicons covered the V(D)J region and were long enough to include the CDR3 and to identify the V and J genes. Through the commercial immunoSEQ service, the amplicons were sequenced on an Illumina platform. Primer bias and sequencing errors were corrected using previously described methods, and TCRAD and TCRB definitions followed the IMGT database. The repertoires were analysed using immunoSEQ Analyzer 3.0 and VDJTools for basic statistics, V/J segment usage, diversity estimates, rarefaction and pairwise overlap. To estimate diversity, the Chao1, ChaoE, Efron-Thisted, Shannon and inverse Simpson indices were applied, and diversity was also estimated on datasets down-sampled to the smallest sample. For repertoire overlap, CDR3 nucleotide sequence, V gene and J gene had to match strictly, and clustering was done by Jaccard-based multidimensional scaling. Thymus samples yielded on average around 810,000 unique TCRB clonotypes, compared with 65,000 to 100,000 from blood samples.

Material for sequencing was thymocytes. The receptor was derived from a girl less than two years old with a congenital heart defect. Donor details come from another sample of the same person, matched by shared clones. The chain is made from TRBV29-1 and TRBJ2-3; TRBD2 lines up with 13 middle nucleotides. The bases read TGCAGCGTTGAATTCCCCAACGGGTCCAATTCTGGTAGACTAGCGGGGGGAACAGATACGCAGTATTTT. This is translated as CSVEFPNGSNSGRLAGGTDTQYF.